This TCR beta chain was identified during a study of blood T cell repertoires in COVID-19. Clones were sequenced by immunoSEQ multiplex PCR, and TCRdb holds only the in-frame ones, with some missing. Seen here are more than 95,000 clones, about four fifths observed once, and the top ten hold 15%. The CDR3 has 13 amino acids. Germline loops: CDR1 SQVTM, CDR2 ANQGSEA. Trimming took 3 bases from V and 2 from J, leaving 8 bases between them. This clone was picked up a small number of times. Input material: peripheral blood. V usage is TRBV29-1 and J usage is TRBJ1-5; D gene uncertain. The clonotype originates from a woman older than 75 with acute or convalescent COVID-19. CDR3 loop: CSVDPGGNQPQHF. The DNA for the CDR3 is TGCAGCGTTGATCCCGGGGGCAATCAGCCCCAGCATTTT. Variable domain in full (rest from reference TRBV29-1 and TRBJ1-5): SAVISQKPSRDICQRGTSLTIQCQVDSQVTMMFWYRQQPGQSLTLIATANQGSEATYESGFVIDKFPISRPNLTFSTLTVSNMSPEDSSIYLCSVDPGGNQPQHFGDGTRLSIL.